The 5 T cell receptor beta chains listed next were all sequenced from one sample in a study of cytomegalovirus exposure and HLA in healthy donors. The PCR used 60 Vbeta and 13 Jbeta primers. Profiling relied on immunoSEQ multiplex PCR, and the TCRdb table lists in-frame clones only, not all of them. The sample shows 170,000 or so clones, 80% of them seen only once. The specimen was PBMCs. The receptors were sampled from a young man in good health and CMV-seropositive.

The chain has TRBV5-4 and TRBJ2-5, with 9 bases that match TRBD2. The J call may be mistaken, given a closer DNA end match to TRBJ2-7. Germline CDR1 reads SGHNT; CDR2 reads YYREEE (reference sequence). The CDR3 is 14 residues long. The CDR3 coding sequence is TGTGCCAGCAGTCGAGGGACTAGCTTTTACGAGCAGTACTTC. This encodes CASSRGTSFYEQYF.

This clone showed up just a few times. The rearrangement links TRBV5-1 to TRBJ2-1; TRBD2 agrees at 7 bases. The V gene end was trimmed by 4 bases and the J gene end by 6 bases; junction bases not matched to a gene: 13. Germline CDR1 is SGHRS and CDR2 is YFSETQ. This CDR3 is 16 amino acids long. CDR3 region: CASSQPKRGLVNEQFF. The DNA for the CDR3 is TGCGCCAGCAGCCAGCCTAAGCGGGGCCTCGTCAATGAGCAGTTCTTC. Full variable domain (rest looked up from reference TRBV5-1 and TRBJ2-1): KAGVTQTPRYLIKTRGQQVTLSCSPISGHRSVSWYQQTPGQGLQFLFEYFSETQRNKGNFPGRFSGRQFSNSRSEMNVSTLELGDSALYLCASSQPKRGLVNEQFFGPGTRLTVL.

This clone was picked up a small number of times. The chain links TRBV6-5 to TRBJ2-1; 10 nucleotides agree with TRBD2. Germline V gene lookup returns CDR1 MNHEY and CDR2 SVGAGI. With V trimmed by 2 bases and J by 11 bases, 9 bases remained unmatched. The CDR3 is made up of 15 amino acids. In DNA, the CDR3 is TGTGCCAGCAGTTACGAAGCGGGAGGGCCCGATAAGCAGTTCTTC. Translation gives CASSYEAGGPDKQFF.

V and J are TRBV11-3 and TRBJ2-3; 9 bases fit TRBD2. The CDR3 is 16 residues long. CDR1 is SGHNT and CDR2 is YENEEA in the germline V gene. The J segment lost 4 bases and the V segment lost 3 bases, leaving 8 bases of the junction unmatched. CDR3 sequence (DNA): TGTGCCAGCAGCTTGGGGGTAGCGGGAGAATCAGATACGCAGTATTTT. Protein sequence: CASSLGVAGESDTQYF.

The DNA for the CDR3 is TGTGCCAGCAGGTCTTGGGCTAGCGGCGAGACCCAGTACTTC. Translating it yields CASRSWASGETQYF. The rearrangement links TRBV2 to TRBJ2-5; 7 nucleotides agree with TRBD2. The CDR3 loop spans 14 amino acids. J was trimmed by 5 bases and V by 6 bases; bases with no gene match: 9. The germline CDR1 and CDR2 sequences are SNHLY and FYNNEI.